Each of the 17 T cell receptor beta chains below was sequenced from the same sample in a study of CD8 T cells in ankylosing spondylitis. TCRdb recomputed calls from the 5' RACE reads with MiXCR, one row per CDR3 protein. This repertoire shows around 220,000 distinct CDR3 sequences, roughly a tenth found once; its top ten account for under 25%. The sample was blood, either unsorted or a sorted T cell fraction (not recorded which). These receptors all come from a male donor with ankylosing spondylitis or in good health (not recorded which).

This clonotype was detected many times. The chain carries TRBV24-1 and TRBJ2-5, with 10 bases matching TRBD1. The CDR3 has 13 residues. Germline loops: CDR1 KGHDR, CDR2 SFDVKD. V shed 10 bases, J shed 3 bases, and the junction held 4 bases outside the gene matches. CDR3 loop: CATRDRGKETQYF. The CDR3 DNA reads as TGTGCCACTAGGGACAGGGGAAAAGAGACCCAGTACTTC.

In this sample, this clonotype turned up many times. The J gene is TRBJ2-3, the V gene TRBV25-1; possibly TRBD2 for D (5 bases). The V end lost 4 bases, the J end lost 2 bases, and 13 bases lay between the germline ends. Germline V gene data show CDR1 as MGHDK and CDR2 as SYGVNS. The CDR3 sequence is 15 residues long. The CDR3 bases are TGTGCCAGCAGTGTACCCGGGGTTAACACAGATACGCAGTATTTT. This gives the protein CASSVPGVNTDTQYF.

This clonotype was detected a few times. CDR3 sequence: CASSQAGQGKNEQFF. CDR3 coding DNA: TGTGCCAGCAGCCAAGCAGGACAGGGTAAGAATGAGCAGTTCTTC. The chain is built from TRBV4-2 and TRBJ2-1, with TRBD1 identical over 8 bases. This CDR3 is built from 15 residues. Germline assignment: CDR1 LGHNA and CDR2 YNFKEQ. With 1 base clipped from V and 7 bases from J, the junction kept 6 bases outside the gene matches.

Only a few counts were recorded for this clonotype. The gene calls are TRBV7-2 and TRBJ1-6; tentative D call: TRBD1 (6 bases). The CDR3 length is 12 residues. Looked up from germline, CDR1 is SGHTA and CDR2 is FQGNSA. Deletions cut 3 bases from V and 9 bases from J, with 6 bases between. CDR3 in amino acids: CASSLDSSPLHF. The CDR3 DNA reads as TGTGCCAGCAGCTTGGACAGTTCACCCCTCCACTTT.

This clonotype occurred many times. This sequence joins TRBV12-3 or TRBV12-4 and TRBJ1-2; D is uncertain. The CDR3 is made up of 13 amino acids. The V end lost 3 bases, the J end lost 8 bases, and 13 bases lay between the germline ends. The CDR3 protein is CASSLPARGGYTF. DNA of the CDR3: TGTGCCAGCAGTTTGCCAGCCCGGGGAGGCTACACCTTC.

This clonotype was detected only a few times. The chain links TRBV7-9 to TRBJ1-6; no reliable D call. The CDR3 spans 15 residues. Germline lookup yields CDR1 SEHNR and CDR2 FQNEAQ (reference sequence). The ends were cut back, 1 base at V and 7 bases at J, with 11 bases in the middle. For the CDR3, the DNA is TGTGCCAGCAGCTTAGAAACAGCTAGAAATTCACCCCTCCACTTT. Protein product: CASSLETARNSPLHF.

This clonotype was seen only a few times. V gene TRBV11-1 combines with J gene TRBJ2-4, with no clear D. Trimming pared 6 bases from V and 0 bases from J, leaving 21 bases between. Per the germline V gene, CDR1 is SGHAT and CDR2 is FQDESV (reference sequence). This CDR3 is 18 amino acids long. The CDR3 DNA follows: TGTGCCAGCAGTCTGACCGACCTTGCGTACTTAGCCAAAAACATTCAGTACTTC. Translation: CASSLTDLAYLAKNIQYF.

As to this clonotype: This may stem from a read error, because a much larger clone lies one nucleotide away. CDR3 loop: CASSFLGTGSYEQYF. CDR3 nucleotide sequence: TGTGCCAGCAGCTTCCTAGGGACAGGGTCTTACGAGCAGTACTTC. The rearrangement links TRBV5-6 to TRBJ2-7, with 9 bases fitting TRBD1. The CDR3 consists of 15 residues. Per germline, CDR1 SGHDT and CDR2 YYEEEE. The V and J ends lost 2 bases and 4 bases, in that order; junction bases with no gene match: 7.

This clonotype was recorded many times. The V and J genes are TRBV2 and TRBJ2-3; 12 bases match TRBD2. With 4 bases clipped from V and 3 bases from J, the junction kept 2 bases outside the gene matches. The CDR3 loop spans 15 amino acids. The germline V gene has CDR1 SNHLY and CDR2 FYNNEI. CDR3 in amino acids: CASSGLAGETDTQYF. The CDR3 region has the DNA TGTGCCAGCAGTGGACTAGCGGGGGAAACAGATACGCAGTATTTT.

This clonotype was picked up many times. The chain employs TRBV9 and TRBJ2-7; 7 bases map to TRBD1. Germline CDR1 reads SGDLS; CDR2 reads YYNGEE. CDR3 length: 12 residues. J was trimmed by 5 bases and V by 7 bases; bases with no gene match: 6. CDR3 sequence (DNA): TGTGCCAGCGACGACAGGGTCCACGAGCAGTACTTC. Translating gives CASDDRVHEQYF.

V usage is TRBV29-1 and J usage is TRBJ1-4; 8 positions agree with TRBD1. V was clipped by 7 bases and J by 5 bases; unmatched bases: 3. CDR1 is SQVTM and CDR2 is ANQGSEA in the germline V gene. This CDR3 comprises 12 residues. CDR3 DNA: TGCAGCGCCTGGACAGGGAATGAAAAACTGTTTTTT. Its translation is CSAWTGNEKLFF. The full variable domain, rest sourced from reference TRBV29-1 and TRBJ1-4, is SAVISQKPSRDICQRGTSLTIQCQVDSQVTMMFWYRQQPGQSLTLIATANQGSEATYESGFVIDKFPISRPNLTFSTLTVSNMSPEDSSIYLCSAWTGNEKLFFGSGTQLSVL.

This clonotype was recorded many times. The chain carries TRBV11-2 and TRBJ2-5; 9 bases are shared with TRBD1. This CDR3 spans 16 amino acids. CDR1 is SGHAT, CDR2 FQNNGV, per germline. Trimming removed 5 bases from V and 0 bases from J; junction bases left unmatched: 7. In DNA form, the CDR3 reads TGTGCCAGCAGCCCATTAGGACAGGGGTACCAAGAGACCCAGTACTTC. It codes for CASSPLGQGYQETQYF.

The chain joins TRBV20-1 to TRBJ2-2, with D maybe TRBD1 (5 bases). The CDR3 contains 16 residues. Trimming pared 0 bases from V and 0 bases from J, leaving 11 bases between. Germline V gene data show CDR1 as DFQATT and CDR2 as SNEGSKA (reference sequence). In DNA, the CDR3 is TGCAGTGCTAGAGATCGGAGACAGACGAACACCGGGGAGCTGTTTTTT. Translation gives CSARDRRQTNTGELFF.

The table lists this clonotype with many counts. This rearrangement joins TRBV3-1 to TRBJ2-2, with D possibly TRBD2 on 5 matching bases. The V gene lost 2 bases and the J gene lost 3 bases, with 13 bases spanning the gap. There are 16 residues in the CDR3. Germline assignment: CDR1 LGHDT and CDR2 YNNKEL (reference sequence). CDR3 bases: TGTGCCAGCAGCCAAATGTCGGGGAGCTACACCGGGGAGCTGTTTTTT. Its protein product is CASSQMSGSYTGELFF.

The chain carries TRBV5-1 and TRBJ2-1, with 9 bases lining up with TRBD2. V lost 4 bases to trimming and J lost 9 bases; unmatched junction nucleotides: 5. The CDR3 covers 13 residues. In germline, CDR1 is SGHRS, CDR2 YFSETQ. This CDR3 reads CASSAGLAVEQFF. The CDR3 DNA reads TGCGCCAGCAGCGCGGGACTAGCAGTTGAGCAGTTCTTC.

At least ten counts were recorded for this clonotype. V gene TRBV24-1 combines with J gene TRBJ2-2, with D maybe TRBD1 (5 bases). CDR3 length equals 16 residues. V lost 1 base to trimming and J lost 0 bases, with 8 bases between them. Germline CDR1 KGHDR, CDR2 SFDVKD. DNA for the CDR3: TGTGCCACCAGTGATTTTACAGGTTCGAACACCGGGGAGCTGTTTTTT. Its translation: CATSDFTGSNTGELFF.

In this sample, this clonotype turned up many times. The CDR3 region has the DNA TGCAGTGCTAGTACAGGGTACAATCAGCCCCAGCATTTT. It yields the protein CSASTGYNQPQHF. This chain joins TRBV20-1 and TRBJ1-5; the D gene is possibly TRBD1 (6 bases). This CDR3 comprises 13 residues. Trimming took off 3 bases at V and 3 bases at J, with 9 bases between the two ends. Germline CDR1 is DFQATT and CDR2 is SNEGSKA (reference sequence).